Described below is a single T cell receptor beta chain sequence and its context. In TCRdb, the RT-PCR reads were re-called with MiXCR into one record per CDR3 protein. The sample has about 570,000 distinct CDR3 sequences; approximately 11% are singletons. This sample was taken from a study of response to subunit inactivated influenza vaccine. V was cut by 0 bases and J by 6 bases, with 21 bases left in between. CDR3 length: 18 residues. Germline V lookup: CDR1 SGHTA, CDR2 FQGNSA. The same data also went into a second study, on T cells expressing NK-cell markers. That paper notes: Template switching by 5'RACE with UMIs generated the TCR beta cDNA.

Sequences were derived from PBMCs from blood, sampled on the day of vaccination. This chain joins TRBV7-2 and TRBJ2-1, with TRBD2 as a possible D gene (5 bases). This receptor was taken from a man aged 50-59 years who received an inactivated influenza vaccine. CDR3: CASSLAQSLARGSNEQFF. Here the CDR3 DNA reads TGTGCCAGCAGCTTAGCGCAATCTCTCGCCCGGGGTAGCAATGAGCAGTTCTTC.